This T cell receptor beta chain originates from a study of cytomegalovirus exposure and HLA in healthy donors. The PCR made use of 60 Vbeta and 13 Jbeta primers. Assay: immunoSEQ multiplex PCR; the TCRdb copy retains only in-frame clones and omits some. The sample holds around 76,000 clones. The CDR3 covers 13 residues. The V gene's germline CDR1 is MNHEY and CDR2 SVGAGI. Trimming removed 2 bases from V and 8 bases from J; junction bases left unmatched: 5. The sequenced sample consisted of PBMCs. The chain carries TRBV6-5 and TRBJ1-2, with 7 bases aligning to TRBD1. This clonotype was sampled from a boy aged 5-17 years in good health and CMV-seronegative. CDR3 region: CASSYTGERGYTF. The CDR3 DNA is TGTGCCAGCAGTTACACAGGGGAGCGGGGCTACACCTTC.